The entry below gives a single T cell receptor (beta chain) sequence along with its context. What it binds is not known. The data are from a study of cytomegalovirus exposure and HLA in healthy donors. Study information: Unique TCRs numbering about 87 million, obtained from HLA-typed donors, made up an early data release.

The germline V gene encodes CDR1 SGHRS and CDR2 YFSETQ. The CDR3 consists of 14 residues. With V trimmed by 3 bases and J by 5 bases, 7 bases remained unmatched. Use of 60 Vbeta and 13 Jbeta primers characterized the PCR. Measured with immunoSEQ multiplex PCR; TCRdb has only the in-frame clones, and not every one. Here the sample table reports about 55,000 clones. The study's findings and limits: A classifier reportedly called cytomegalovirus status with high sensitivity and specificity. Analysis was carried out at a later point, and it linked a missense DCLRE1C variant to TCR beta V- and J-gene trimming. The authors listed 150 to 200 TCR beta chains as cytomegalovirus-associated.

This TCR was sampled from a man aged 50 to 60 in good health and CMV-seropositive. The material sequenced was PBMCs. The chain recombines TRBV5-1 with TRBJ2-7, with 8 bases that match TRBD1. The CDR3 nucleotides are TGCGCCAGCAGCTCCTCCGGACAGGGCGACGAGCAGTACTTC. Translating gives CASSSSGQGDEQYF.